Listed below are T cell receptor beta chains from one sample, sequenced in a study of cytomegalovirus exposure and HLA in healthy donors. Data came from immunoSEQ multiplex PCR; TCRdb stores just in-frame clones and leaves some out. Reported are about 170,000 clones; the ten largest clones contain over 1%. Sample: PBMCs. The receptors originated from an older woman in good health and CMV-seronegative. Each CDR3 is given with its conserved first and last residue. Fields, in order: D gene, V gene, J gene, CDR3 protein, CDR3 DNA. A D gene is named only where the DNA matches it firmly.

>TRBD1|TRBV10-1|TRBJ2-7
CASSNRDRGVCYEQYF
TGCGCCAGCAGTAACCGGGACAGGGGGGTCTGCTACGAGCAGTACTTC
>TRBD1|TRBV2|TRBJ1-2
CASKGQGNNYGYTF
TGTGCCAGCAAGGGACAGGGGAACAACTATGGCTACACCTTC
>TRBD1|TRBV14|TRBJ1-2
CASSEWGQSYGYTF
TGTGCCAGCAGCGAGTGGGGACAGTCCTATGGCTACACCTTC
>-|TRBV7-9|TRBJ2-5
CASSPQGLETQYF
TGTGCCAGCAGCCCGCAGGGCCTGGAGACCCAGTACTTC
>TRBD1|TRBV2|TRBJ1-5
CASSGTGGNQPQHF
TGTGCCAGCAGTGGGACAGGGGGGAATCAGCCCCAGCATTTT
>TRBD2|TRBV6-1|TRBJ2-7
CASRVAGGLPEQYF
TGTGCCAGCAGAGTAGCGGGAGGTCTGCCCGAGCAGTACTTC
>TRBD1|TRBV7-8|TRBJ1-5
CASSPGQGWRQPQHF
TGTGCCAGCAGCCCGGGACAGGGCTGGCGTCAGCCCCAGCATTTT
>TRBD1|TRBV7-2|TRBJ1-2
CASSSGQNYGYTF
TGTGCCAGCAGCTCGGGACAGAACTATGGCTACACCTTC
>-|TRBV11-2|TRBJ2-7
CASSWGGAMDF
TGTGCCAGCAGCTGGGGCGGGGCCATGGACTTC
>-|TRBV19|TRBJ2-1
CATSIGVFNYNEQFF
TGTGCCACCTCTATAGGGGTCTTCAATTACAATGAGCAGTTCTTC
>-|TRBV27|TRBJ1-1
CASRFDRNTEAFF
TGTGCCAGCAGATTTGACAGGAACACTGAAGCTTTCTTT
>-|TRBV4-1|TRBJ1-1
CASSQDGNTDTEAFF
TGCGCCAGCAGCCAAGATGGTAACACCGACACTGAAGCTTTCTTT
>-|TRBV5-1|TRBJ1-1
CASSLDYQTEAFF
TGCGCCAGCAGCCTGGACTACCAAACTGAAGCTTTCTTT
>TRBD1|TRBV2|TRBJ1-2
CASSEGGQGWLLGGYTF
TGTGCCAGCAGTGAAGGCGGACAGGGGTGGCTCCTTGGTGGCTACACCTTC
>TRBD1|TRBV7-9|TRBJ2-3
CASSRQGDTQYF
TGTGCCAGCAGCCGACAGGGTGATACGCAGTATTTT
>-|TRBV5-6|TRBJ2-3
CASSPRGADTQYF
TGTGCCAGCAGCCCACGGGGTGCAGATACGCAGTATTTT
>-|TRBV27|TRBJ1-6
CASSPDTYNSPLHF
TGTGCCAGCAGCCCCGACACGTATAATTCACCCCTCCACTTT
>-|TRBV10-3|TRBJ1-2
CAISELTGRGSSGYGYTF
TGTGCCATCAGTGAGCTCACAGGGCGGGGGAGTTCGGGCTATGGCTACACCTTC
>TRBD1|TRBV5-4|TRBJ1-2
CASSSRQGDYGYTF
TGTGCCAGCAGCTCCAGACAGGGGGACTATGGCTACACCTTC
>-|TRBV4-1|TRBJ2-5
CASSQEFRGEETQYF
TGCGCCAGCAGCCAAGAATTCAGGGGGGAAGAGACCCAGTACTTC
>-|TRBV7-9|TRBJ2-5
CASSLTANQETQYF
TGTGCCAGCAGCTTAACCGCTAACCAAGAGACCCAGTACTTC
>-|TRBV27|TRBJ2-7
CASSLPGSYEQYF
TGTGCCAGCAGTTTACCGGGAAGTTACGAGCAGTACTTC
>-|TRBV4-3|TRBJ1-5
CASSQDRGGWNQPQHF
TGCGCCAGCAGCCAAGATCGAGGAGGGTGGAATCAGCCCCAGCATTTT
>TRBD1|TRBV5-1|TRBJ1-2
CASSGYRGQGGGYTF
TGCGCCAGCAGCGGATACAGGGGGCAAGGGGGTGGCTACACCTTC
>TRBD2|TRBV20-1|TRBJ2-3
CSGGADTQYF
TGCAGCGGGGGGGCAGATACGCAGTATTTT
>-|TRBV19|TRBJ1-1
CASSIGEPGIASEAFF
TGTGCCAGTAGTATAGGGGAACCCGGGATTGCGTCTGAAGCTTTCTTT
>-|TRBV5-6|TRBJ2-1
CASSTELPWVGEQFF
TGTGCCAGCAGCACGGAGTTGCCCTGGGTAGGTGAGCAGTTCTTC
>-|TRBV27|TRBJ2-7
CASSLPGSSEQYF
TGTGCCAGCAGCCTTCCGGGATCCTCCGAGCAGTACTTC
>TRBD1|TRBV10-3|TRBJ1-6
CAISEPGDRGRNSPLHF
TGTGCCATCAGTGAGCCGGGGGACAGGGGGCGAAATTCACCCCTCCACTTT
>-|TRBV7-6|TRBJ2-1
CASSSPPGRGSYNEQFF
TGTGCCAGCAGCTCTCCCCCCGGGAGAGGCTCCTACAATGAGCAGTTCTTC
>-|TRBV10-3|TRBJ2-7
CAISGGRDKSYEQYF
TGTGCCATCAGTGGGGGGAGGGACAAGTCCTACGAGCAGTACTTC
>TRBD2|TRBV7-9|TRBJ2-3
CASSLLLAGLSTDTQYF
TGTGCCAGCAGCCTACTACTAGCGGGGTTATCCACAGATACGCAGTATTTT
>-|TRBV7-3|TRBJ2-1
CASSPSLTERNNEQFF
TGTGCCAGCAGCCCATCCCTGACGGAGAGGAACAATGAGCAGTTCTTC
>TRBD1|TRBV4-2|TRBJ1-1
CASSHGTGADTEAFF
TGTGCCAGCAGCCACGGGACAGGGGCGGACACTGAAGCTTTCTTT
>-|TRBV7-2|TRBJ2-5
CASSLMGGLKETQYF
TGTGCCAGCAGCTTAATGGGCGGGTTGAAAGAGACCCAGTACTTC
>-|TRBV4-2|TRBJ2-3
CASSQIAASTDTQYF
TGTGCCAGCAGCCAAATAGCGGCTAGCACAGATACGCAGTATTTT
>TRBD2|TRBV5-4|TRBJ2-3
CASSSPPGSAGEGDTQYF
TGTGCCAGCAGCTCCCCCCCAGGTTCGGCGGGGGAAGGGGATACGCAGTATTTT